This T cell receptor (beta chain) originates from a study of T cells in Graves' hyperthyroidism and ophthalmopathy. Background on the study: Peripheral blood sampling occurred at initial diagnosis, before any treatment. Regarding the study as a whole: Blood samples included most of the expanded thyroid clonotypes exceeding 0.001.

The V and J ends lost 2 bases and 3 bases respectively, with 10 bases between them. From germline, CDR1 is MNHNS and CDR2 SASEGT. This CDR3 region has 14 residues. The sample holds a few counts of this clonotype. Its antigen remains unknown. Patients with ophthalmopathy all had a Clinical Activity Score of at least 3, a NOSPECS grade of at least 4 and duration under 3 months. Based on clinical symptoms, serum thyroxine and TRAb, thyroid ultrasound and orbital computed tomography, diagnoses were reached. Researchers amplified the TCR beta CDR3 regions from RNA transcripts. The primer set for the first-round RT-PCR of the TCR CDR3 was HTBI. One entry per CDR3 protein, called by TCRdb with MiXCR from the multiplex PCR reads. The table records roughly 650,000 distinct CDR3 sequences, about 16% of them present only once.

Sequenced sample: blood. The receptor's source is a woman aged 40-49 years with Graves' ophthalmopathy. This chain uses TRBV6-1 with TRBJ2-5; TRBD2 is a possible D gene (5 bases). The CDR3 DNA follows: TGTGCCAGCAGTGAATTTTCCGGGGAAGAGACCCAGTACTTC. It translates to CASSEFSGEETQYF.